Listed here is a single T cell receptor beta chain. TCRdb's copy holds only in-frame clones and misses some; the assay was immunoSEQ multiplex PCR. The sample lists fewer than 95,000 clones; 75% to 85% were seen once. The sample is drawn from a study of OX40 agonist ivuxolimab in advanced cancers. Across the whole study: Cohort: more than 75% men, mean age about 62, aged roughly 23 to 79.

Germline loops: CDR1 GTSNPN, CDR2 SVGIG (reference sequence). CDR3 length equals 14 residues. Trimming pared 0 bases from V and 6 bases from J, leaving 14 bases between. Blood draws occurred at baseline, cycle 4 day 1, and cycle 7 day 1. Sequencing used CD4+ or CD8+ T cells sorted from blood, obtained in a trial of the OX40 agonist ivuxolimab. The source is an adult with an advanced solid tumor such as melanoma, head and neck, liver or kidney cancer. The genes are TRBV30 and TRBJ1-1; no definite D call. Here the CDR3 reads CAWSVHSGRAEAFF. The DNA for the CDR3 is TGTGCCTGGAGTGTACACTCGGGTAGGGCTGAAGCTTTCTTT.